Listed below are T cell receptor beta chains from one sample, sequenced in a study of blood T cell repertoires in COVID-19. The data were produced by immunoSEQ multiplex PCR, yet TCRdb's version contains in-frame clones alone and is incomplete. The sample holds roughly 96,000 clones, 82% seen once. The sample taken for sequencing was peripheral blood. Receptors were obtained from a man at least 80 years old with acute or convalescent COVID-19. CDR3s include the opening cysteine and the closing phenylalanine or tryptophan. Rows give clone size only sometimes, using once, few, many, or a class for an expanded clone.

clone_size j_call v_call cdr3_length cdr3_aa
NA TRBJ2-4 TRBV27 15 CASSASGQIAGIQYF
NA TRBJ1-5 TRBV7-9 15 CASSLQGGVNQPQHF
NA TRBJ2-7 TRBV27 17 CASSPEAGTQRKDEQYF
few TRBJ1-4 TRBV30 16 CAWSDERGPSNEKLFF
once TRBJ2-5 TRBV30 12 CACPGKGETQYF
NA TRBJ1-4 TRBV19 14 CASSIGHREEKLFF
NA TRBJ2-1 TRBV5-1 16 CASSGGGRGVVDEQFF
once TRBJ2-3 TRBV4-1 16 CASSQQLAGGLDTQYF
NA TRBJ1-1 TRBV2 15 CASRGQGQTNTEAFF
once TRBJ2-7 TRBV5-5 15 CASSLRTGPDYEQYF
NA TRBJ1-4 TRBV7-9 11 CASSLAGGSVF
NA TRBJ2-2 TRBV30 15 CAWSTDRVNTGELFF
NA TRBJ1-1 TRBV7-9 15 CASSPRGTANTEAFF
NA TRBJ2-1 TRBV19 15 CASTPPGTGGNEQFF
once TRBJ2-3 TRBV19 15 CASRGPGQGTDTQYF
NA TRBJ1-4 TRBV2 17 CASTNTGGIATNEKLFF
NA TRBJ1-5 TRBV28 15 CASSPGQGGNQPQHF
NA TRBJ2-2 TRBV6-6 16 CASRQPGQGKTGELFF
NA TRBJ2-7 TRBV30 14 CAWRDRGLRGEQYF
few TRBJ2-1 TRBV4-3 14 CASSQVIGGNEQFF
NA TRBJ2-7 TRBV2 12 CASKEFGYEQYF
NA TRBJ2-2 TRBV6-2/TRBV6-3 17 CASSLYIPVQFTGELFF
NA TRBJ2-7 TRBV2 15 CASRSIAGGSYEQYF
NA TRBJ2-2 TRBV10-1 14 CATRKDWNTGELFF
once TRBJ1-2 TRBV7-2 15 CASSLDPGVGYGYTF
few TRBJ1-1 TRBV29-1 12 CSAGQMNTEAFF
NA TRBJ2-1 TRBV27 15 CASSSIAGTQNEQFF
NA TRBJ1-4 TRBV4-1 14 CASSQDRGGGKLFF
NA TRBJ1-6 TRBV7-9 16 CASSPRGGTAPVPLHF
NA TRBJ2-7 TRBV5-1 15 CASSSRGGESYEQYF
NA TRBJ2-2 TRBV14 13 CASSQGLTGELFF
NA TRBJ1-4 TRBV6-2/TRBV6-3 15 CASSFYGTANEKLFF
NA TRBJ2-7 TRBV7-2 14 CASSLILLAYEQYF
NA TRBJ1-3 TRBV5-1 15 CASSERGLSGNTIYF
NA TRBJ2-4 TRBV18 12 CASSPNRDIQYF
few TRBJ1-2 TRBV27 13 CASSGTASYGYTF
few TRBJ2-3 TRBV5-4 16 CASSTRNSASTDTQYF
NA TRBJ1-6 TRBV9 16 CASSVGGQGYNSPLHF
NA TRBJ2-7 TRBV6-5 15 CASRGGLAGVYEQYF
NA TRBJ2-2 TRBV29-1 13 CSGGQGDTGELFF
NA TRBJ2-5 TRBV7-2 12 CASSLMRKTQYF
NA TRBJ1-1 TRBV10-1 13 CASSESRAVEAFF
NA TRBJ2-6 TRBV19 18 CASNGMGQVFSGANVLTF
once TRBJ1-5 TRBV24-1 17 CATTLGGTANSNQPQHF
NA TRBJ2-1 TRBV2 15 CASSESSGGANEQFF
NA TRBJ1-2 TRBV24-1 13 CATSGDRVVGYTF
NA TRBJ1-4 TRBV19 15 CASSLDAGFGEKLFF
NA TRBJ2-1 TRBV6-2/TRBV6-3 14 CASSFRTTSNEQFF
NA TRBJ2-6 TRBV29-1 12 CSVASGANVLTF
NA TRBJ2-1 TRBV7-2 14 CASGGLASYNEQFF
NA TRBJ1-1 TRBV27 15 CASWRQGRGNTEAFF
NA TRBJ2-7 TRBV11-2 12 CASSQTAYEQYF
NA TRBJ1-5 TRBV6-6 14 CASVGAVGNQPQHF
NA TRBJ2-7 TRBV7-2 14 CASSLGQGIHEQYF
NA TRBJ2-1 TRBV18 16 CASSPPELAGGNEQFF
NA TRBJ2-2 TRBV14 14 CASSQDPQTGELFF
NA TRBJ2-3 TRBV3-1/TRBV3-2 15 CASSPRTVSTDTQYF
NA TRBJ1-1 TRBV7-2 12 CASSFLTGEAFF